This TCR beta chain was captured by sequencing in a study of shared clonotypes between healthy human individuals. Caucasian adults residing in Nashville, Tennessee made up all the donors. Regarding this clone: Antigen unknown. This CDR3 is also generated by other DNA sequences in the sample.

This table comes from immunoSEQ multiplex PCR, and its TCRdb copy is limited to in-frame clones, with some not included. The table shows about 2.3 million clones, with over 90% occurring only once. The CDR3 has 15 amino acids. The germline V gene encodes CDR1 SEHNR and CDR2 FQNEAQ (reference sequence). Trimming pared 3 bases from V and 2 bases from J, leaving 10 bases between. Whole-study results and caveats: Naive subsets generally had larger estimated richness than memory subsets.

Sample: naive CD4+ T cells from PBMCs. Specified subset: CD45RA+ positively selected. This sequence originates from a young man in good health. Some clones in this sample may be carry-over from other donors' samples. The J gene is TRBJ1-4, the V gene TRBV7-9; possible D gene TRBD1, 6 bases. Here the CDR3 reads CASSLQGRTNEKLFF. The CDR3 DNA sequence: TGTGCCAGCAGCTTGCAGGGGCGGACTAATGAAAAACTGTTTTTT.